Below are 9 T cell receptor beta chains sequenced from a single sample in a study of T cells after yellow fever vaccination (dated by TCRdb to the late 2010s). Library prep was done by 5' RACE. The data were produced on an Illumina NovaSeq 6000. TCRdb trimmed the raw reads at Q25, called clones with MiXCR and kept productive beta chains. CDR3 protein duplicates are merged, each entry listing the most common genes and DNA. For this sample there are some 240,000 distinct CDR3 sequences; over 3% appear just once. The biggest ten clones account for over 15% of the sample. What the treatment or condition label conveys for this sample: live attenuated yellow fever vaccine strain. The sample here was PBMCs, taken 15 days after the yellow fever booster vaccination. These receptors all stem from a man between 18 and 35 years old who received the YFV17D yellow fever vaccine.

This clonotype was seen many times. The gene calls are TRBV7-8 and TRBJ2-7; D gene uncertain. V lost 7 bases, J lost 1 base, and 14 bases lay in between. This CDR3 contains 14 residues. Germline lookup yields CDR1 SGHVS and CDR2 FQNEAQ. The chain's CDR3 is CASTPQDGSYEQYV. The CDR3 nucleotides are TGTGCCAGCACTCCCCAGGACGGGTCCTACGAGCAGTACGTC.

This clonotype was seen at least ten times. The chain employs TRBV7-7 and TRBJ2-7, with 9 bases lining up with TRBD1. The V gene's germline CDR1 is SSHAT and CDR2 FNYEAQ (reference sequence). The CDR3 has 15 residues. DNA of the CDR3: TGTGCTAGCAGCATTTCCGGGACAGGGATTCACGAGCAGTACGTC. This translates into CASSISGTGIHEQYV.

This clonotype was counted many times. This sequence joins TRBV25-1 and TRBJ1-2, with D perhaps TRBD1 (6 bases). Germline assignment: CDR1 MGHDK and CDR2 SYGVNS. Trimming removed 8 bases at V and 5 bases at J, with 18 bases between. This CDR3 is built from 14 residues. CDR3 loop: CASEGAGGRYGYTF. CDR3 DNA: TGTGCCAGCGAAGGGGCTGGGGGCCGATATGGCTACACCTTC.

This clonotype has a count of ten or more. The genes are TRBV7-9 and TRBJ1-1; D possibly corresponds to TRBD1 (5 bases). The CDR3 length is 16 residues. V was cut by 4 bases and J by 7 bases, with 22 bases left in between. CDR1 is SEHNR, CDR2 FQNEAQ, per germline (reference sequence). The CDR3 DNA reads TGTGCCAGCAGCTCTCTTCATGACAGACCTGGAGATGAAGCTTTCTTT. Translation gives CASSSLHDRPGDEAFF.

This clonotype was seen at least ten times. CDR3 nucleotide sequence: TGTGCCAGCAGCTTAAACGTGGGGGGGCAAGAGACCCAGTACTTC. It encodes CASSLNVGGQETQYF. The gene calls are TRBV7-9 and TRBJ2-5; 7 bases align to TRBD2. CDR3 length: 15 residues. Trimming took 2 bases from V and 2 from J; bases not matched to a gene: 5. The germline gives CDR1 SEHNR, CDR2 FQNEAQ (reference sequence).

This clonotype was recorded many times. The V call is TRBV15, the J call TRBJ1-2, with 8 bases identical to TRBD1. Germline V gene sequence: CDR1 LNHNV, CDR2 YYDKDF (reference sequence). This CDR3 is 14 amino acids long. The trim removed 4 bases at V and 10 bases at J, leaving 11 bases unmatched. The CDR3: CATSNRTGLFDYTF. CDR3 nucleotide sequence: TGTGCCACCAGCAACCGGACAGGGCTGTTTGACTACACCTTC.

There are many counts of this clonotype. V usage is TRBV6-6 and J usage is TRBJ2-5; 13 bases align to TRBD2. CDR3 size: 15 residues. With 6 bases clipped from V and 7 bases from J, the junction kept 8 bases outside the gene matches. Germline V gene sequence: CDR1 MNHNY, CDR2 SVGAGI (reference sequence). CDR3 DNA sequence: TGTGCCAGCAGGGGACTAGCGGGGAGGGCAATGACCCAGTACTTC. This translates into CASRGLAGRAMTQYF.

At least ten counts were recorded for this clonotype. The V gene is TRBV12-3 or TRBV12-4, the J gene TRBJ1-1; D may be TRBD1 (5 bases). This CDR3 has 13 amino acids. V was shortened by 8 bases and J by 4 bases, with 14 bases between the two germline ends. In DNA, the CDR3 is TGTGCCAGCTCGTACGGGACGGGCACTGAAGCTTTCTTT. Its translation: CASSYGTGTEAFF.

This clonotype was counted at least ten times. The chain recombines TRBV7-9 with TRBJ1-6; D perhaps matches TRBD1 (5 bases). The CDR3 runs 16 residues. The germline V and J ends were trimmed by 3 bases and 5 bases, with 14 bases remaining between them. Germline V gene sequence: CDR1 SEHNR, CDR2 FQNEAQ (reference sequence). CDR3 DNA: TGTGCCAGCAGCTTTGCCCGGACAACAGATAATTCACCCCTCCACTTT. Its translation is CASSFARTTDNSPLHF.